This T cell receptor beta chain derives from a study of a mutant IDH1 vaccine in newly diagnosed glioma. Study-level information: Commencement of vaccination occurred 4-6 weeks following radiotherapy alone, or concurrently with temozolomide cycles.

The V end lost 6 bases, the J end lost 6 bases, and 12 bases lay between the germline ends. Germline assignment: CDR1 MNHEY and CDR2 SVGAGI. The CDR3 contains 12 residues. A word on this clone: Its antigen is as yet unknown.

Described time point: week 5, during vaccination. Vaccination used 300 ug of mutant IDH1 20-mer peptide per dose, with topical imiquimod. Assay: immunoSEQ multiplex PCR; the TCRdb copy retains only in-frame clones and omits some. The data show approximately 50,000 clones, roughly 78% seen once. This TCR came from a middle-aged man with glioma. This material consisted of PBMCs, taken from a glioma patient whose treatment included an IDH1 peptide vaccine. This rearrangement joins TRBV6-5 to TRBJ2-7; D gene unclear. CDR3 sequence: CASSRSRSEQYF. The CDR3 DNA reads TGTGCCAGCAGCCGCTCCAGGTCCGAGCAGTACTTC.